This T cell receptor beta chain stems from a study of regulatory and conventional T cells in RAG deficiency. The study, taken as a whole, reports: Shannon entropy was markedly lower and Simpson indices higher in RAG-deficient patients than control T-cell subsets.

TCRdb's copy holds only in-frame clones and misses some; the assay was immunoSEQ multiplex PCR. The sample shows around 20,000 clones, about 92% of them seen only once. CDR3 length: 15 amino acids. Looked up from germline, CDR1 is SGHDN and CDR2 is FVKESK. The J segment lost 9 bases and the V segment lost 1 base, leaving 7 bases of the junction unmatched. Genomic DNA came from blood conventional CD4+ T cells gated CD25-low CD127-high. As for this clone: Its target is not known.

The sample was also linked to a second study, of regulatory T cells. That source adds: Primers: 52 TRBV forward and 13 TRBJ reverse.

This TCR derives from a human donor in good health. This chain uses TRBV14 with TRBJ2-1; TRBD2 matches 9 bases. The sequenced sample consisted of CD4+ T cells sorted from blood. The CDR3 region is CASSQGLAAFTEQFF. CDR3 nucleotide sequence: TGTGCCAGCAGCCAAGGACTAGCGGCGTTCACTGAGCAGTTCTTC.